Detailed here is one T cell receptor (beta chain). The data were taken from a study of OX40 agonist ivuxolimab in advanced cancers. Profiling relied on immunoSEQ multiplex PCR, and the TCRdb table lists in-frame clones only, not all of them. This table has around 15,000 clones, about 91% appearing once. At cycle 4 day 1, cycle 7 day 1, and baseline, blood was sampled. The receptor comes from an adult with an advanced solid tumor such as melanoma, head and neck, liver or kidney cancer. The sequencing here drew on CD4+ or CD8+ T cells sorted from blood, taken in a trial of the OX40 agonist ivuxolimab.

The CDR3 DNA sequence: TGTGCCAGCAGTTTAACGCGCAACGAGCAGTTCTTC. This translates into CASSLTRNEQFF. The V call is TRBV27, the J call TRBJ2-1; D call uncertain. The CDR3 consists of 12 residues. Germline CDR1 is MNHEY and CDR2 is SMNVEV (reference sequence). Trimming pared 2 bases from V and 10 bases from J, leaving 9 bases between.